This TCR beta chain is drawn from a study of cytomegalovirus exposure and HLA in healthy donors. Study-wide results and limits: In a later analysis, DRB1 alleles had the most associated TCRs; HLA-C alleles the fewest. The number of N-insertions in an Asian-associated ancestry cluster was reportedly below the roughly 620-donor mean in a later analysis. Later analysis identified several of the most significant clusters that appeared linked to common viral pathogens. Cytomegalovirus association was listed for about 160 TCR beta chains.

V lost 0 bases and J lost 0; bases outside the gene matches: 0. The CDR3 is made up of 15 amino acids. Germline CDR1 and CDR2: SGDLS and YYNGEE. A remark on this clone: The antigen is undetermined.

The PCR had 60 Vbeta and 13 Jbeta primers. Sequencing used immunoSEQ multiplex PCR; TCRdb keeps in-frame clones, though not all of them. Of about 160,000 clones in the sample, roughly 82% were seen once. This chain uses TRBV9 with TRBJ2-7, with 10 bases identical to TRBD2. The sequencing input was PBMCs. The receptor was isolated from a man aged 45-65 years in good health and CMV-seropositive. In nucleotides, the CDR3 is TGTGCCAGCAGCGTAGCTAGCGGGGGCTCCTACGAGCAGTACTTC. Translating it yields CASSVASGGSYEQYF. Looking up the rest from reference TRBV9 and TRBJ2-7 gives the full variable domain: DSGVTQTPKHLITATGQRVTLRCSPRSGDLSVYWYQQSLDQGLQFLIQYYNGEERAKGNILERFSAQQFPDLHSELNLSSLELGDSALYFCASSVASGGSYEQYFGPGTRLTVT.